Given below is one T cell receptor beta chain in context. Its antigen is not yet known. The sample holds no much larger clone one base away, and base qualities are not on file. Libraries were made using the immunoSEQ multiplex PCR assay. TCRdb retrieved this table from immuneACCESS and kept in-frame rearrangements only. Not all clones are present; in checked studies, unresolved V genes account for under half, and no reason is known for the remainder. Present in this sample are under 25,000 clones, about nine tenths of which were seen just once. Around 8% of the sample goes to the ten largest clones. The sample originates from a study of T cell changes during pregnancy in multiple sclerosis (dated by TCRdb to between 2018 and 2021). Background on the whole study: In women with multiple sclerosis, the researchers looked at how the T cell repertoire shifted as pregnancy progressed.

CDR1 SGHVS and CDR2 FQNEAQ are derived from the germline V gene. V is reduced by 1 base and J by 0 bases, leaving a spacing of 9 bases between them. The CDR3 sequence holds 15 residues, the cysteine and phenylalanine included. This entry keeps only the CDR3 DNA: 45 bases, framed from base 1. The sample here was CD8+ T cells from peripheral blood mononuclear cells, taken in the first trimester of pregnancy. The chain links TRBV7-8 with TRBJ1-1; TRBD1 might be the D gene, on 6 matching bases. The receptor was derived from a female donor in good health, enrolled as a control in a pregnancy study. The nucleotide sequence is TGTGCCAGCAGCTTAGAGCAGGGGATGAACACTGAAGCTTTCTTT. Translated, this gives CASSLEQGMNTEAFF.